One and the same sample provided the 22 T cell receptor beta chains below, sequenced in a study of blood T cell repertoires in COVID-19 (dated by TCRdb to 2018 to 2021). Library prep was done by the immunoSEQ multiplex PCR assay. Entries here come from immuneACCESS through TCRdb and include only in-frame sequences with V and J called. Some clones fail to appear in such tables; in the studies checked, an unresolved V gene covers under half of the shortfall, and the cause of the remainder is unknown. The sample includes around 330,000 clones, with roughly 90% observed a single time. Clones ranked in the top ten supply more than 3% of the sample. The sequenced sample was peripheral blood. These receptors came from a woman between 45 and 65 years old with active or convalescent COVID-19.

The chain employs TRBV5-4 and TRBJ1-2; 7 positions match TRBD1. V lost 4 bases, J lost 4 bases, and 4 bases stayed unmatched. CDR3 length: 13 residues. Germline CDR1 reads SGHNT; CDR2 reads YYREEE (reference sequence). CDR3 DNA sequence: TGTGCCAGCAGCCAGACAGGGACCTATGGCTACACCTTC. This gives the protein CASSQTGTYGYTF.

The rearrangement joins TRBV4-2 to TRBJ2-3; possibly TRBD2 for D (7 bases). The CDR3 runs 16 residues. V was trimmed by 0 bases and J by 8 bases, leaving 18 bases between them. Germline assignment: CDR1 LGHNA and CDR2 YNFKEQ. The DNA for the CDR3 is TGTGCCAGCAGCCAAGATGGGAGGGGGAGGCTAGGTACGCAGTATTTT. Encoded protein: CASSQDGRGRLGTQYF.

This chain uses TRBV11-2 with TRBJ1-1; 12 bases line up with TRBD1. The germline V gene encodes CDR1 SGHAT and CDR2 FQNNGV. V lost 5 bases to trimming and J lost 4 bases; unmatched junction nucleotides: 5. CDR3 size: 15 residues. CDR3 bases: TGTGCCAGCAGCCCCGGGACAGGGGGCTTCACTGAAGCTTTCTTT. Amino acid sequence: CASSPGTGGFTEAFF. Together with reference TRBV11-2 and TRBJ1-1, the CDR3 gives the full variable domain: EAGVAQSPRYKIIEKRQSVAFWCNPISGHATLYWYQQILGQGPKLLIQFQNNGVVDDSQLPKDRFSAERLKGVDSTLKIQPAKLEDSAVYLCASSPGTGGFTEAFFGQGTRLTVV.

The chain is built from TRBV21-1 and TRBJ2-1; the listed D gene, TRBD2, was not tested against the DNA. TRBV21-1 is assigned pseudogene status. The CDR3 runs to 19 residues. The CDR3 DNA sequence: TGTGCCAGCAGCAAAGAACCCCGACCCGTCCCTCGGGGATACAATGAGCAGTTCTTC. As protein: CASSKEPRPVPRGYNEQFF.

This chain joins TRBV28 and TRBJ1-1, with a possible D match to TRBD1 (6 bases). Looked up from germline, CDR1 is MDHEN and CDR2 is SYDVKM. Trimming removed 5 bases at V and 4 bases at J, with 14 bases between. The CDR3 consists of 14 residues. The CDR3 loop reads CASSLQGRGTEAFF. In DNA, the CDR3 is TGTGCCAGCAGTCTACAGGGCCGGGGCACTGAAGCTTTCTTT. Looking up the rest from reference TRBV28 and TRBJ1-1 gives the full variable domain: DVKVTQSSRYLVKRTGEKVFLECVQDMDHENMFWYRQDPGLGLRLIYFSYDVKMKEKGDIPEGYSVSREKKERFSLILESASTNQTSMYLCASSLQGRGTEAFFGQGTRLTVV.

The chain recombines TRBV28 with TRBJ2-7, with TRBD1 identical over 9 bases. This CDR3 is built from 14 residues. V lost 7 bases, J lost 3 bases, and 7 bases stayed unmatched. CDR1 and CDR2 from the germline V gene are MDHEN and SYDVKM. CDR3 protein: CASTWDRVLYEQYF. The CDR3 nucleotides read TGTGCCAGCACCTGGGACAGGGTCCTCTACGAGCAGTACTTC.

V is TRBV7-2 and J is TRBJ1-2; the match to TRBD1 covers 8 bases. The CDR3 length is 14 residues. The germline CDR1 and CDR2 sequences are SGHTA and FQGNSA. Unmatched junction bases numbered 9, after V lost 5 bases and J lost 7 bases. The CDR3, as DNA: TGTGCCAGCAGCCCGGGACAGGCATGGGGTGGCTACACCTTC. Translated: CASSPGQAWGGYTF. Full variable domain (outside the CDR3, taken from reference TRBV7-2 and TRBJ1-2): GAGVSQSPSNKVTEKGKDVELRCDPISGHTALYWYRQSLGQGLEFLIYFQGNSAPDKSGLPSDRFSAERTGGSVSTLTIQRTQQEDSAVYLCASSPGQAWGGYTFGSGTRLTVV.

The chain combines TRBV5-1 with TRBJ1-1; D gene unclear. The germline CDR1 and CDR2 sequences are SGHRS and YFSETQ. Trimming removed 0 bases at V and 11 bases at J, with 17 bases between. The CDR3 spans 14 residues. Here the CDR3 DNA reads TGCGCCAGCAGCTTGGAAGCCTCCCCGGCGGGGGCTTTCTTT. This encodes CASSLEASPAGAFF.

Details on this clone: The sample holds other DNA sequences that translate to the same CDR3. The CDR3 coding sequence is TGTGCCAGCAGCCCGGGACTAGCGGGAGGAACCGGGGAGCTGTTTTTT. It specifies CASSPGLAGGTGELFF. The V call is TRBV9, the J call TRBJ2-2; 15 bases align to TRBD2. Germline assignment: CDR1 SGDLS and CDR2 YYNGEE. V trimming: 4 bases; J trimming: 5 bases; junction bases outside the gene matches: 3. The CDR3 runs 16 residues.

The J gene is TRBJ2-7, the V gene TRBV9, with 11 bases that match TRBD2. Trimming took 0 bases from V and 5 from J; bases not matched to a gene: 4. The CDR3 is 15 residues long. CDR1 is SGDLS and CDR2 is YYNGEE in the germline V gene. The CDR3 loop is CASSVATSGNHEQYF. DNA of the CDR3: TGTGCCAGCAGCGTAGCGACTAGCGGGAACCACGAGCAGTACTTC.

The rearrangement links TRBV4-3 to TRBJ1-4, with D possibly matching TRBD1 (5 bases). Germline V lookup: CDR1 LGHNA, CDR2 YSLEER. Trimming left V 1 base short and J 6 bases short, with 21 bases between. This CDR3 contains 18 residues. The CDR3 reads CASSQGIQDIIFHEKLFF. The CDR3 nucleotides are TGCGCCAGCAGCCAAGGAATCCAGGACATAATCTTCCATGAAAAACTGTTTTTT.

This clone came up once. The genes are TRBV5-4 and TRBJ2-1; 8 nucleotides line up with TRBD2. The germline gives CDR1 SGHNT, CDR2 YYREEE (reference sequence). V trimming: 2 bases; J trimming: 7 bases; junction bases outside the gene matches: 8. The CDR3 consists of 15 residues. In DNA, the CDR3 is TGTGCCAGCAGCTTAGGAGCGGGGGCAGGGAATGAGCAGTTCTTC. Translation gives CASSLGAGAGNEQFF.

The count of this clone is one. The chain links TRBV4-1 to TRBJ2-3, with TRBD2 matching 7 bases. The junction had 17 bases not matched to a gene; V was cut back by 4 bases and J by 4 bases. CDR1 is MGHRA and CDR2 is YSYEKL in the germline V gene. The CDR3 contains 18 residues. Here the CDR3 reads CASSRLRGEGGPSDTQYF. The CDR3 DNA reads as TGCGCCAGCAGCCGCCTACGGGGGGAGGGAGGGCCCTCAGATACGCAGTATTTT.

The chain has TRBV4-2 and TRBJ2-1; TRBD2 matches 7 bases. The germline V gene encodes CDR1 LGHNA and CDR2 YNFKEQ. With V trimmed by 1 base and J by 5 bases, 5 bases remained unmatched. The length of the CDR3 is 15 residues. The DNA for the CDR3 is TGTGCCAGCAGCCAAGGAGCCGGGGGGAACAATGAGCAGTTCTTC. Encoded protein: CASSQGAGGNNEQFF.

CDR3 amino acids: CATSRNLDWYGYTF. CDR3 coding DNA: TGTGCCACCAGTAGAAACTTGGACTGGTATGGCTACACCTTC. The V and J genes are TRBV24-1 and TRBJ1-2; D gene uncertain. The germline CDR1 and CDR2 sequences are KGHDR and SFDVKD. The V gene lost 6 bases and the J gene lost 5 bases, with 15 bases spanning the gap. The CDR3 contains 14 residues.

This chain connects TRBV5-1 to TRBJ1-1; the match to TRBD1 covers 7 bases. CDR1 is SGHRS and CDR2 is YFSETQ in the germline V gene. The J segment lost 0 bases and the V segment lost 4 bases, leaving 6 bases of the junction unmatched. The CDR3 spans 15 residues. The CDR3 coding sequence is TGCGCCAGCAGCGAAGGACAGGCTGTGAACACTGAAGCTTTCTTT. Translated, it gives CASSEGQAVNTEAFF.

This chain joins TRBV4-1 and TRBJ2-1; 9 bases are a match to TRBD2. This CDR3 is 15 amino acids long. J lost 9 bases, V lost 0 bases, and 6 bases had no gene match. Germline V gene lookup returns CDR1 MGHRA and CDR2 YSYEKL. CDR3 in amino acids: CASSQDFTLAGEQFF. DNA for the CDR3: TGCGCCAGCAGCCAAGATTTTACACTAGCGGGTGAGCAGTTCTTC.

CDR3 sequence (DNA): TGTGCCAGCGGAGGGGGCAGGCATCAGCCCCAGCATTTT. Translation: CASGGGRHQPQHF. The chain has TRBV12-3 or TRBV12-4 and TRBJ1-5; TRBD1 agrees at 7 bases. The CDR3 contains 13 residues. The junction had 6 bases not matched to a gene; V was cut back by 8 bases and J by 5 bases.

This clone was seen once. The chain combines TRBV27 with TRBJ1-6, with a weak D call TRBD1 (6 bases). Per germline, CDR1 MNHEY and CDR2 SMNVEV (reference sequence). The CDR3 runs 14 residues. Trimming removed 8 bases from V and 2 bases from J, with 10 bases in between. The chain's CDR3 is CASRQDTYNSPLHF. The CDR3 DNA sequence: TGTGCCAGCCGACAGGACACCTATAATTCACCCCTCCACTTT.

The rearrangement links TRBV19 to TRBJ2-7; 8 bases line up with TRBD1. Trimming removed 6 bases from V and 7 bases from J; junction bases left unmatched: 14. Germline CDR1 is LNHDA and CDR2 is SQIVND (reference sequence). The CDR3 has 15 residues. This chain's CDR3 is CASSLGLGQGGEQYF. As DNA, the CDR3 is TGTGCCAGTAGCTTGGGCCTAGGACAGGGTGGAGAGCAGTACTTC.

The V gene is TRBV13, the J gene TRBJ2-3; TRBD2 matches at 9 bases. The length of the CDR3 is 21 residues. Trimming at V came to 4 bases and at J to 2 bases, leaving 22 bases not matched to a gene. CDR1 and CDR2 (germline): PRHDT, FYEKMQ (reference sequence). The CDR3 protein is CASSYLAGWPSGRPSTDTQYF. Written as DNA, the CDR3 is TGTGCCAGCAGCTACCTAGCGGGATGGCCGTCTGGCCGACCTTCCACAGATACGCAGTATTTT.

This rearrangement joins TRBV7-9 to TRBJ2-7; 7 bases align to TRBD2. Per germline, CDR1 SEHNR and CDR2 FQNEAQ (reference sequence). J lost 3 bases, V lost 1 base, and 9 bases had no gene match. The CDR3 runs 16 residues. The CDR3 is CASSLGLRGTFYEQYF. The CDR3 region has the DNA TGTGCCAGCAGCTTAGGATTGCGGGGGACCTTCTACGAGCAGTACTTC. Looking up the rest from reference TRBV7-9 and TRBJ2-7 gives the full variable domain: DTGVSQNPRHKITKRGQNVTFRCDPISEHNRLYWYRQTLGQGPEFLTYFQNEAQLEKSRLLSDRFSAERPKGSFSTLEIQRTEQGDSAMYLCASSLGLRGTFYEQYFGPGTRLTVT.